This T cell receptor (beta chain) emerged from a study of CD8 T cells in ankylosing spondylitis. Trimming stripped 9 bases from V and 6 bases from J, with 11 bases between. Looked up from germline, CDR1 is KGHDR and CDR2 is SFDVKD. CDR3 length: 12 amino acids. MiXCR, applied by TCRdb to the 5' RACE reads, yields one record per CDR3 protein. The table lists 220,000 or so distinct CDR3 sequences, over 9.5% of them singletons. The study's findings and limits: There were earlier reports of some motif variants in reactive arthritis synovial fluid and blood. The study identified a TCR beta motif of under 10 highly homologous variants that appeared characteristic of ankylosing spondylitis blood. Reportedly, matched ankylosing spondylitis synovial fluid was significantly enriched for disease-linked clones. In peripheral blood, disease-linked CD8+ clones occurred at relatively low frequencies.

Of note for this clonotype: Its antigen is not identified.

The sample taken for sequencing was blood, either unsorted or a sorted T cell fraction (not recorded which). V is TRBV24-1 and J is TRBJ2-1; TRBD2 might be the D (5 bases). This sequence originates from a male donor with ankylosing spondylitis or in good health (not recorded which). The chain's CDR3 is CATCRGFNEQFF. The CDR3, as DNA: TGTGCCACCTGTCGCGGGTTCAATGAGCAGTTCTTC.